Below are 19 T cell receptor beta chains sequenced from a single sample in a study of neoadjuvant anti-PD-1 for oral cavity cancer. Time point given: after neoadjuvant nivolumab, at surgical resection. Profiling relied on immunoSEQ multiplex PCR, and the TCRdb table lists in-frame clones only, not all of them. The table records some 40,000 clones, over 30% of them present only once. This material consisted of tumor tissue, taken after nivolumab (anti-PD-1) treatment. Receptors originate from a person between 40 and 85 years old with oral cavity squamous cell carcinoma.

A remark on this clone: The sample contains more than one DNA sequence encoding this CDR3. The chain is built from TRBV20-1 and TRBJ2-5; D is ambiguous. Trimming took 3 bases from V and 7 from J, leaving 9 bases between them. The CDR3 loop spans 11 amino acids. The germline V gene has CDR1 DFQATT and CDR2 SNEGSKA (reference sequence). The CDR3 here is CSASVIGTQYF. The CDR3 DNA reads as TGCAGTGCTAGTGTAATCGGGACCCAGTACTTC.

The sample holds a few counts of this clone. At one boundary the junction diverges from the germline segment, which might be a read error. This chain uses TRBV28 with TRBJ2-3; TRBD2 agrees at 12 bases. The CDR3 is made up of 19 amino acids. CDR1 is MDHEN, CDR2 SYDVKM, per germline. The CDR3 is CASNLHRSSGRVSTDTQYF. DNA for the CDR3: TGTGCCAGCAATTTACATCGTTCTAGCGGGAGGGTGAGCACAGATACGCAGTATTTT.

In its sample, this clone was seen once. The rearrangement links TRBV7-2 to TRBJ2-6, with D tentatively TRBD2 (6 bases). The CDR3 is made up of 17 amino acids. Germline CDR1 SGHTA, CDR2 FQGNSA. The ends were cut back, 5 bases at V and 0 bases at J, with 14 bases in the middle. CDR3 coding DNA: TGTGCCAGCAGCGCACGCGGGGTTAGCTCTGGGGCCAACGTCCTGACTTTC. It codes for CASSARGVSSGANVLTF.

The J gene is TRBJ1-3, the V gene TRBV7-2; no clear D gene. The V gene's germline CDR1 is SGHTA and CDR2 FQGNSA. The length of the CDR3 is 12 residues. Trimming took 2 bases from V and 14 from J, leaving 13 bases between them. The CDR3 DNA sequence: TGTGCCAGCAGCTTACGGGGAGGTTCCCTATATTTT. Protein sequence: CASSLRGGSLYF.

The chain is built from TRBV18 and TRBJ2-7; 7 nucleotides line up with TRBD2. Looked up from germline, CDR1 is KGHSH and CDR2 is LQKENI. CDR3 size: 11 residues. V lost 5 bases and J lost 6; bases outside the gene matches: 1. CDR3: CASSSGGEQYF. CDR3 bases: TGTGCCAGCTCATCGGGAGGCGAGCAGTACTTC.

The chain joins TRBV6-6 to TRBJ2-4, with D perhaps being TRBD1 or TRBD2 (6 bases each). The CDR3 contains 14 residues. Germline assignment: CDR1 MNHNY and CDR2 SVGAGI (reference sequence). Trimming removed 6 bases from V and 1 base from J, with 10 bases in between. CDR3 protein: CASRTGGAKNIQYF. The DNA of the CDR3 is TGTGCCAGCAGGACAGGAGGGGCCAAAAACATTCAGTACTTC.

The chain carries TRBV5-1 and TRBJ2-2; no reliable D call. CDR1 is SGHRS, CDR2 YFSETQ, per germline. This CDR3 spans 15 amino acids. The V end was cut by 0 bases, the J end by 5 bases, with 11 bases between. CDR3 sequence: CASSLARLGTGELFF. DNA of the CDR3: TGCGCCAGCAGCTTGGCCAGGCTGGGGACCGGGGAGCTGTTTTTT.

A few counts support this clone. This rearrangement joins TRBV7-9 to TRBJ2-7; TRBD1 agrees at 11 bases. Germline V gene sequence: CDR1 SEHNR, CDR2 FQNEAQ (reference sequence). This CDR3 spans 16 amino acids. Trimming took 4 bases from V and 3 from J; bases not matched to a gene: 8. Written as DNA, the CDR3 is TGTGCCAGCAGCTCCTCGTCGGGACAGGGGGGCTACGAGCAGTACTTC. It yields the protein CASSSSSGQGGYEQYF. Full variable domain (remainder filled in from reference TRBV7-9 and TRBJ2-7): DTGVSQNPRHKITKRGQNVTFRCDPISEHNRLYWYRQTLGQGPEFLTYFQNEAQLEKSRLLSDRFSAERPKGSFSTLEIQRTEQGDSAMYLCASSSSSGQGGYEQYFGPGTRLTVT.

The chain combines TRBV11-2 with TRBJ2-3; 11 bases fit TRBD2. Germline V CDR1 and CDR2: SGHAT, FQNNGV. With V trimmed by 6 bases and J by 6 bases, 8 bases remained unmatched. CDR3 length: 15 residues. The CDR3 region has the DNA TGTGCCAGCAGTTTTACTAGCGGGAGTCTGGATACGCAGTATTTT. This codes for CASSFTSGSLDTQYF.

The gene calls are TRBV5-1 and TRBJ1-2; maybe TRBD1 (6 bases). This CDR3 comprises 13 residues. Per germline, CDR1 SGHRS and CDR2 YFSETQ. Between the trimmed V and J ends, which lost 0 bases and 3 bases, there was a span of 6 bases. CDR3 in amino acids: CASSLEGDYGYTF. The CDR3 DNA follows: TGCGCCAGCAGCTTGGAGGGGGACTATGGCTACACCTTC.

There are many counts of this clone. V gene TRBV5-1 combines with J gene TRBJ2-3; TRBD1 might be the D (5 bases). The CDR3 covers 16 residues. Per the germline V gene, CDR1 is SGHRS and CDR2 is YFSETQ. Trimming took 0 bases from V and 2 from J, leaving 13 bases between them. The CDR3 DNA follows: TGCGCCAGCAGCTTGGTCCAGGGTAACCCCACAGATACGCAGTATTTT. Protein: CASSLVQGNPTDTQYF.

The J gene is TRBJ2-7, the V gene TRBV7-9, with 7 bases identical to TRBD1. J lost 0 bases, V lost 8 bases, and 1 base had no gene match. The CDR3 is made up of 12 amino acids. Germline V lookup: CDR1 SEHNR, CDR2 FQNEAQ (reference sequence). CDR3 protein: CASRTGSYEQYF. The CDR3 DNA reads as TGTGCCAGCCGGACAGGCTCCTACGAGCAGTACTTC.

The chain employs TRBV7-9 and TRBJ2-7; a possible D gene is TRBD1 (6 bases). The CDR3 runs to 15 residues. Trimming took off 5 bases at V and 4 bases at J, with 18 bases between the two ends. Germline CDR1 is SEHNR and CDR2 is FQNEAQ (reference sequence). This chain's CDR3 is CASSPGTGQGYEQYF. The CDR3 nucleotides are TGTGCCAGCAGCCCGGGCACAGGGCAAGGGTACGAGCAGTACTTC.

J is TRBJ2-5 and V is TRBV5-1; 12 bases agree with TRBD1. V shed 4 bases, J shed 5 bases, and the junction held 6 bases outside the gene matches. The CDR3 runs to 15 residues. Germline loops: CDR1 SGHRS, CDR2 YFSETQ. The CDR3 spells CASSPGTGGRETQYF. In DNA, the CDR3 is TGCGCCAGCAGCCCCGGGACAGGGGGCCGGGAGACCCAGTACTTC.

This clone was detected once. V and J are TRBV5-1 and TRBJ1-1; D remains unclear. The length of the CDR3 is 13 residues. V lost 6 bases and J lost 5, with 14 bases in between. The V gene's germline CDR1 is SGHRS and CDR2 YFSETQ. The CDR3 loop is CASKVSGVTEAFF. The CDR3 DNA reads as TGCGCCAGCAAGGTTTCAGGAGTGACTGAAGCTTTCTTT.

The rearrangement joins TRBV30 to TRBJ2-3; D is undetermined. The CDR3 has 14 residues. Germline CDR1 reads GTSNPN; CDR2 reads SVGIG (reference sequence). Trimming cost V 0 bases and J 1 base, with 8 bases left between them. The CDR3 is CAWSVGGGTDTQYF. The CDR3 region has the DNA TGTGCCTGGAGTGTAGGTGGGGGCACAGATACGCAGTATTTT.

This clone has ten or more counts. The genes are TRBV2 and TRBJ2-3; TRBD2 matches 7 bases. V trimming: 6 bases; J trimming: 5 bases; junction bases outside the gene matches: 14. The germline V gene encodes CDR1 SNHLY and CDR2 FYNNEI. The CDR3 contains 16 residues. The chain's CDR3 is CASSSPTVGRVDTQYF. The CDR3 nucleotides are TGTGCCAGCAGCTCCCCCACAGTGGGGAGGGTAGATACGCAGTATTTT.

There are a few counts of this clone. The V call is TRBV27, the J call TRBJ2-7, with 13 bases lining up with TRBD2. The CDR3 loop spans 16 amino acids. From germline, CDR1 is MNHEY and CDR2 SMNVEV (reference sequence). After removal of 4 bases from V and 7 bases from J, the junction contained 10 bases not matched to a gene. CDR3 sequence reads: CASSSWTSGSSTEQYF. CDR3 nucleotides: TGTGCCAGCAGTTCCTGGACTAGCGGGAGTTCAACGGAGCAGTACTTC.

The rearrangement links TRBV20-1 to TRBJ2-1; D gene uncertain. This CDR3 spans 11 amino acids. Germline V gives CDR1 DFQATT, CDR2 SNEGSKA (reference sequence). The V end lost 3 bases, the J end lost 8 bases, and 8 bases lay between the germline ends. In DNA, the CDR3 is TGCAGTGCTAGTAAGCTGCATGAGCAGTTCTTC. As protein: CSASKLHEQFF.